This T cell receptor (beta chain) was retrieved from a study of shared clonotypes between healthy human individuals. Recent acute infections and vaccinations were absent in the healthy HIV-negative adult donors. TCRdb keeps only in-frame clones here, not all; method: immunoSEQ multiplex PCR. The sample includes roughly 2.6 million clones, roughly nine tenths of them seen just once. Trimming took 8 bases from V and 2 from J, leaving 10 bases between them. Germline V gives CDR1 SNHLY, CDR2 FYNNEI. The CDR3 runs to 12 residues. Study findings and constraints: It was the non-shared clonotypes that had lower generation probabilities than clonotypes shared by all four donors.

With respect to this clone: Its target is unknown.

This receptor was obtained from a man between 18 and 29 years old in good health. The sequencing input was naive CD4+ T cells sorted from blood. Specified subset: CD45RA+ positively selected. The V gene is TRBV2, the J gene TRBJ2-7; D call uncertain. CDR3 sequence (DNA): TGTGCCAGCCAAAACGCTCCCTACGAGCAGTACTTC. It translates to CASQNAPYEQYF.